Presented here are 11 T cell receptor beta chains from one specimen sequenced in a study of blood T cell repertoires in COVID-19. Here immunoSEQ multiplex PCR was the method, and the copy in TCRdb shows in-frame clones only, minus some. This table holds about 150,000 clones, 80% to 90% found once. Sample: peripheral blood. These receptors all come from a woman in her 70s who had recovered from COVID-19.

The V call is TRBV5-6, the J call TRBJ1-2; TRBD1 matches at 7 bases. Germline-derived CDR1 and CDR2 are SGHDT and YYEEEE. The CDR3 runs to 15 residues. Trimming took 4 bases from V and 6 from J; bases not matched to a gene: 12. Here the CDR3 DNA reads TGTGCCAGCAGCGACCCGACAGGGTTGGTGGATGGCTACACCTTC. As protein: CASSDPTGLVDGYTF.

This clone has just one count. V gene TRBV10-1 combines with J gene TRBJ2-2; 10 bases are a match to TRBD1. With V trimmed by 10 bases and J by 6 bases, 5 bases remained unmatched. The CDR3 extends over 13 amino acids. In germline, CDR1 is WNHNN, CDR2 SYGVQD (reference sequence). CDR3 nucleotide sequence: TGCGCCAAAGGGACAGGGGAGGCCGGGGAGCTGTTTTTT. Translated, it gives CAKGTGEAGELFF.

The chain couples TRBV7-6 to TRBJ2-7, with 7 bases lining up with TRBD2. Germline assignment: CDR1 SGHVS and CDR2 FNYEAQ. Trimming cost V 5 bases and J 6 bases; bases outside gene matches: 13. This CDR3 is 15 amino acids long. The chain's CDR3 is CASSPRGSGSAEQYF. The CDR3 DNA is TGTGCCAGCAGCCCCCGTGGTAGCGGGTCTGCCGAGCAGTACTTC.

This CDR3 is CASSLGQGGSYEQYF. The CDR3 nucleotides are TGTGCCAGCAGCTTGGGTCAGGGAGGGAGCTACGAGCAGTACTTC. J is TRBJ2-7 and V is TRBV7-3; 7 nucleotides align to TRBD2. Germline V gene sequence: CDR1 SGHTA, CDR2 FQGTGA. This CDR3 contains 15 residues. After removal of 3 bases from V and 3 bases from J, the junction contained 8 bases not matched to a gene.

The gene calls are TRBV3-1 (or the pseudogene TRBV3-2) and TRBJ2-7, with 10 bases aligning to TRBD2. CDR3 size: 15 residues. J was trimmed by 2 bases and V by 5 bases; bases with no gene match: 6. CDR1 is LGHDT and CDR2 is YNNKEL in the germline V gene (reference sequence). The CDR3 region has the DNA TGTGCCAGCAGCACACGGACTAGCGGCGCCTACGAGCAGTACTTC. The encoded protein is CASSTRTSGAYEQYF.

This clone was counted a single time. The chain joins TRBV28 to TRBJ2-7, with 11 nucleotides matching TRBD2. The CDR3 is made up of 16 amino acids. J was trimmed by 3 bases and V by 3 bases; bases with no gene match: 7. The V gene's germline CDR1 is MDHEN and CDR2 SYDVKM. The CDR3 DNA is TGTGCCAGCAGTTTTTTGACTAGCGGGATAGGCTACGAGCAGTACTTC. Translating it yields CASSFLTSGIGYEQYF.

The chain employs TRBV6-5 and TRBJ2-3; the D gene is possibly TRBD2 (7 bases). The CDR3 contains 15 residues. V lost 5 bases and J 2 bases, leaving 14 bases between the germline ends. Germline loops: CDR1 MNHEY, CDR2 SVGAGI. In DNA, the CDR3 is TGTGCCAGCAGTCGGGGGGCCTTGGCCACAGATACGCAGTATTTT. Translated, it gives CASSRGALATDTQYF.

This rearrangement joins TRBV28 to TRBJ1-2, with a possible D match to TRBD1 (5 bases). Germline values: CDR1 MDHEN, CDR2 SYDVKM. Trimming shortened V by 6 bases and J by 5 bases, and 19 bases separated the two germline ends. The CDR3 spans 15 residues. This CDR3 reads CASSRPGREWYGYTF. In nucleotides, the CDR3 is TGTGCCAGCAGCCGACCGGGACGGGAGTGGTATGGCTACACCTTC.

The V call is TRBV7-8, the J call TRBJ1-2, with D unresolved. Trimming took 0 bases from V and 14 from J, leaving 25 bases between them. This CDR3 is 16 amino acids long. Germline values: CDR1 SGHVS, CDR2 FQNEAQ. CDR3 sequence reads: CASSLANGIKVGSRTF. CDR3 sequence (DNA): TGTGCCAGCAGCTTAGCGAACGGGATAAAAGTGGGCTCTAGGACCTTC.

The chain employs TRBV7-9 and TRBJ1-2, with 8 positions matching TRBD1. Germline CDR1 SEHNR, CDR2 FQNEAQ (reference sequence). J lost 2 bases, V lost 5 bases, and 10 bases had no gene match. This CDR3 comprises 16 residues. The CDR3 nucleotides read TGTGCCAGCAGCCGCGGACAGGGAGAGTGGAACTATGGCTACACCTTC. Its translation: CASSRGQGEWNYGYTF.

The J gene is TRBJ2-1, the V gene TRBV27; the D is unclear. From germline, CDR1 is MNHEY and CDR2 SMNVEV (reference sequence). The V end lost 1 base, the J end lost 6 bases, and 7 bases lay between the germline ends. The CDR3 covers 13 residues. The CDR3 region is CASSLWAGNEQFF. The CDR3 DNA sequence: TGTGCCAGCAGTTTATGGGCCGGCAATGAGCAGTTCTTC.